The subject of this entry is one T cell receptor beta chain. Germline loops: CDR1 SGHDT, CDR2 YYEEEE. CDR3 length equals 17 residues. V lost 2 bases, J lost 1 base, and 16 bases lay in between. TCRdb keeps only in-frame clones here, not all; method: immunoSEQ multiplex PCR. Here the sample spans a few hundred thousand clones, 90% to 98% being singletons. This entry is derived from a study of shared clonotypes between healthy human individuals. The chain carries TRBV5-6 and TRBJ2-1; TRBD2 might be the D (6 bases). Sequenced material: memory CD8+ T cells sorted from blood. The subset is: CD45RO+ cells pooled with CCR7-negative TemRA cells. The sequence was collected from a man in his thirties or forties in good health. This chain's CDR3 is CASSFPSTSKSYNEQFF. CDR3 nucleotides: TGTGCCAGCAGCTTCCCCTCAACTAGCAAGTCCTACAATGAGCAGTTCTTC.